This T cell receptor (beta chain) originates from a study of blood T cell repertoires in COVID-19. Across the whole study: Some COVID-19 samples were acute and others convalescent; all came from the United States, Italy and Spain.

The repertoire was sequenced with immunoSEQ multiplex PCR; TCRdb's copy has only in-frame clones and lacks some. Of 150,000 to 200,000 clones listed, roughly 87% are singletons. There are 14 residues in the CDR3. Unmatched junction bases numbered 9, after V lost 10 bases and J lost 0 bases. The germline CDR1 and CDR2 sequences are MDHEN and SYDVKM. The chain has TRBV28 and TRBJ2-7; TRBD1 matches 7 bases. The receptor was derived from a woman between 40 and 55 years old with acute COVID-19. Sequencing used PBMCs or T cells enriched from blood (not recorded which). CDR3 loop: CATRAGTDSYEQYF. The CDR3 nucleotides are TGTGCCACGCGCGCCGGGACAGACTCCTACGAGCAGTACTTC.